The 26 T cell receptor beta chains below all came from one sample that was sequenced in a study of blood T cells in healthy people across ages. A second PCR, run for about 7 to 11 cycles, used a sample-barcoded 5' primer plus a J-beta primer mix. A single record per CDR3 protein comes from TCRdb applying MiXCR to the 5' RACE reads. The sample consists of about a million distinct CDR3 sequences, just over 50% of them appearing once. What was sequenced was blood. These receptors were obtained from a woman aged 55-69 years in good health.

This clonotype is a singleton in its sample. A much larger clone sits a single nucleotide away, making a read error possible. V gene TRBV3-1 combines with J gene TRBJ2-7, with 8 bases aligning to TRBD1. Germline assignment: CDR1 LGHDT and CDR2 YNNKEL (reference sequence). The CDR3 runs 15 residues. DNA of the CDR3: TGTACCAGCAGCCAAGAGAGGGACAGGTGGTACGAGCAGTACTTC. Protein sequence: CTSSQERDRWYEQYF.

V and J are TRBV7-2 and TRBJ1-5; tentative D call: TRBD1 (6 bases). The CDR3 is 15 amino acids. V was shortened by 1 base and J by 6 bases, with 13 bases between the two germline ends. Looked up from germline, CDR1 is SGHTA and CDR2 is FQGNSA. The DNA for the CDR3 is TGTGCCAGCAGCTTAGAGGGGGGCTTGGGTCAGCCCCAGCATTTT. Translating it yields CASSLEGGLGQPQHF.

This chain connects TRBV20-1 to TRBJ2-1, with 9 bases lining up with TRBD1. CDR1 is DFQATT, CDR2 SNEGSKA, per germline (reference sequence). V dropped 2 bases and J dropped 7; count of bases not matched to a gene: 3. This CDR3 spans 13 amino acids. CDR3: CSARWTGVNEQFF. As DNA, the CDR3 is TGCAGTGCTAGATGGACAGGGGTAAATGAGCAGTTCTTC.

The DNA of the CDR3 is TGTGCCAGCAGAGGGACAGGGAGAGGTGGCTACACCTTC. Translating it yields CASRGTGRGGYTF. The chain employs TRBV28 and TRBJ1-2; TRBD1 matches at 9 bases. V shed 6 bases and J 7 bases; nucleotides not matched to a gene: 6. CDR1 is MDHEN, CDR2 SYDVKM, per germline. This CDR3 comprises 13 residues.

The chain has TRBV29-1 and TRBJ2-7, with D possibly being TRBD1 or TRBD2 (5 bases each). The CDR3 runs 13 residues. Germline V gene lookup returns CDR1 SQVTM and CDR2 ANQGSEA. Trimming pared 6 bases from V and 5 bases from J, leaving 17 bases between. The CDR3, as DNA: TGCAGCGTAACAGTTTTCCTGGGACACGAGCAGTACTTC. Protein sequence: CSVTVFLGHEQYF.

This chain joins TRBV14 and TRBJ2-1; D unclear. Trimming cost V 2 bases and J 13 bases, with 12 bases left between them. The CDR3 length is 12 residues. The germline CDR1 and CDR2 sequences are SGHDN and FVKESK. The CDR3 sequence: CASSQSYETQFF. The CDR3 nucleotides read TGTGCCAGCAGCCAATCATACGAGACCCAGTTCTTC.

This clonotype was seen only a few times. The rearrangement joins TRBV2 to TRBJ1-2; 9 nucleotides agree with TRBD1. CDR1 is SNHLY, CDR2 FYNNEI, per germline. The CDR3 is made up of 17 amino acids. The ends lost 1 base at V and 7 bases at J; junction bases unmatched: 13. The CDR3 DNA sequence: TGTGCCAGCAGTGAAGAGATGAGACAGGGGGACCTGGGTGGCTACACCTTC. Its translation: CASSEEMRQGDLGGYTF.

This clonotype came up once. The chain joins TRBV5-6 to TRBJ1-1; the D is unclear. The CDR3 has 14 residues. Germline V gene lookup returns CDR1 SGHDT and CDR2 YYEEEE. V was shortened by 2 bases and J by 4 bases, with 12 bases between the two germline ends. CDR3: CASSFGFMSTEAFF. The CDR3 region has the DNA TGTGCCAGCAGCTTCGGATTCATGAGCACTGAAGCTTTCTTT.

The chain uses TRBV6-2 or TRBV6-3 and TRBJ2-1, with 9 positions matching TRBD2. The CDR3 has 17 amino acids. Germline lookup yields CDR1 MNHEY and CDR2 SVGEGT. Unmatched junction bases numbered 15, after V lost 2 bases and J lost 10 bases. CDR3 DNA sequence: TGTGCCAGCAGTTACCCCCTGAGGACTAGCGCGTCCTACGAGCAGTTCTTC. Its translation is CASSYPLRTSASYEQFF.

With regard to this clonotype: At one end, the junction sequence differs from germline, possibly due to a read error. V gene TRBV7-2 combines with J gene TRBJ2-1; perhaps D is TRBD1 or TRBD2 (5 bases each). The CDR3 is 15 amino acids. Germline CDR1 and CDR2: SGHTA and FQGNSA. The CDR3 DNA sequence: TGTGCCAACAGCTTAGGGAGACAGTGGTACAATGAGCAGTTCTTC. As protein: CANSLGRQWYNEQFF.

This chain links TRBV29-1 with TRBJ2-5; D remains ambiguous. V dropped 1 base and J dropped 2 bases, with 17 bases sitting between them. This CDR3 spans 16 amino acids. Germline V gives CDR1 SQVTM, CDR2 ANQGSEA. The chain's CDR3 is CSVEVFELGKQETQYF. The CDR3 DNA sequence: TGCAGCGTTGAAGTCTTCGAGCTTGGGAAACAAGAGACCCAGTACTTC.

V and J are TRBV7-9 and TRBJ1-1; 8 bases match TRBD1. This CDR3 spans 15 amino acids. Germline values: CDR1 SEHNR, CDR2 FQNEAQ (reference sequence). Germline trimming cut 4 bases from V and 0 bases from J; bases unmatched to any gene: 4. The CDR3 coding sequence is TGTGCCAGCAGCTCCTCAGGGGGCTTGAACACTGAAGCTTTCTTT. Residues: CASSSSGGLNTEAFF.

The chain employs TRBV12-3 or TRBV12-4 and TRBJ2-1; 7 bases line up with TRBD2. Trimming took 6 bases from V and 9 from J; bases not matched to a gene: 8. There are 13 residues in the CDR3. For the CDR3, the DNA is TGTGCCAGCAGCCTCGGCGGGAGTTCTGAGCAGTTCTTC. Protein product: CASSLGGSSEQFF.

The chain has TRBV28 and TRBJ2-3; a weak D match, TRBD2 (5 bases). V gave up 6 bases and J gave up 1 base, with 11 bases separating them. The germline CDR1 and CDR2 sequences are MDHEN and SYDVKM. This CDR3 has 14 amino acids. The CDR3 region has the DNA TGTGCCAGCAGCGGAGCGGAAGGCACAGATACGCAGTATTTT. It specifies CASSGAEGTDTQYF.

This chain connects TRBV12-1 to TRBJ2-3; the D call in the table, TRBD2, was not verified against the DNA. TRBV12-1 is designated a pseudogene. The CDR3 is 14 residues long. CDR3 residues: CASSCEQGGDTQYF. The CDR3 DNA reads TGTGCCAGCAGCTGTGAACAGGGAGGGGATACGCAGTATTTT.

The chain uses TRBV12-3 or TRBV12-4 and TRBJ2-5, with D perhaps TRBD1 (6 bases). The CDR3 spans 16 residues. Trimming left V 6 bases short and J 2 bases short, with 19 bases between. CDR3 DNA: TGTGCCAGCAGCCCCGGACAGCGAAGGTTGCAAGAGACCCAGTACTTC. This sequence encodes CASSPGQRRLQETQYF.

The CDR3 region is CSARRPINSYEQYF. Here the CDR3 DNA reads TGCAGTGCTAGGAGGCCAATCAACTCCTACGAGCAGTACTTC. The J gene is TRBJ2-7, the V gene TRBV20-1; no firm D call. Germline V gives CDR1 DFQATT, CDR2 SNEGSKA (reference sequence). This CDR3 is 14 amino acids long. Trimming removed 3 bases at V and 0 bases at J, with 12 bases between.

The rearrangement links TRBV6-1 to TRBJ2-1; no clear D gene. The CDR3 contains 14 residues. V was cut by 0 bases and J by 8 bases, with 11 bases left in between. CDR1 is MNHNS and CDR2 is SASEGT in the germline V gene. The CDR3 region has the DNA TGTGCCAGCAGTGAAGCGCGCTTAATGGATGAGCAGTTCTTC. Encoded protein: CASSEARLMDEQFF.

V usage is TRBV3-1 and J usage is TRBJ2-3, with TRBD1 matching over 8 bases. The CDR3 extends over 12 amino acids. Trimming cost V 6 bases and J 4 bases; bases outside gene matches: 0. The germline V gene has CDR1 LGHDT and CDR2 YNNKEL (reference sequence). The CDR3 nucleotides are TGTGCCAGCAGGGGACAGGCAGATACGCAGTATTTT. Its translation: CASRGQADTQYF.

The DNA of the CDR3 is TGCAGTGCTAGAGAGAGGACGGGGGAAGAGACCCGGTTCTTC. Amino acid sequence: CSARERTGEETRFF. The genes are TRBV20-1 and TRBJ2-1; D is possibly TRBD2 (6 bases). The CDR3 totals 14 residues. The V gene lost 0 bases and the J gene lost 15 bases, with 21 bases spanning the gap. Germline loops: CDR1 DFQATT, CDR2 SNEGSKA (reference sequence).

The J gene is TRBJ2-7, the V gene TRBV7-2, with 9 bases identical to TRBD2. The CDR3 is made up of 14 amino acids. The V gene end was trimmed by 7 bases and the J gene end by 4 bases; junction bases not matched to a gene: 8. The germline gives CDR1 SGHTA, CDR2 FQGNSA. The CDR3 region is CASTFSGSGYEQYF. CDR3 DNA: TGTGCCAGCACCTTTAGCGGGAGTGGGTACGAGCAGTACTTC.

This clonotype was counted between two and nine times. This chain joins TRBV30 and TRBJ1-5; D is unclear. The ends were cut back, 2 bases at V and 5 bases at J, with 7 bases in the middle. There are 12 residues in the CDR3. Germline assignment: CDR1 GTSNPN and CDR2 SVGIG (reference sequence). Here the CDR3 DNA reads TGTGCCTGGAGTTTGGGTCATCAGCCCCAGCATTTT. Protein: CAWSLGHQPQHF.

The CDR3 DNA sequence: TGTGCCAGCAGACCCGGGACACAATTTTACAATGAGCAGTTCTTC. Translating gives CASRPGTQFYNEQFF. The rearrangement joins TRBV6-5 to TRBJ2-1, with a tentative D call TRBD1 (6 bases). The CDR3 extends over 15 amino acids. The germline V gene encodes CDR1 MNHEY and CDR2 SVGAGI. Trimming left V 6 bases short and J 4 bases short, with 16 bases between.

This clonotype was counted a few times. The chain recombines TRBV29-1 with TRBJ2-7; D might be TRBD2 (6 bases). The V end lost 5 bases, the J end lost 0 bases, and 11 bases lay between the germline ends. The CDR3 totals 13 residues. Germline CDR1 is SQVTM and CDR2 is ANQGSEA. This CDR3 reads CSVYVGGSYEQYF. Written as DNA, the CDR3 is TGCAGCGTTTACGTCGGGGGCTCCTACGAGCAGTACTTC.

The J gene is TRBJ2-7, the V gene TRBV20-1; D is uncertain. The CDR3 consists of 14 residues. The germline CDR1 and CDR2 sequences are DFQATT and SNEGSKA (reference sequence). The V end lost 5 bases, the J end lost 0 bases, and 14 bases lay between the germline ends. The CDR3, as DNA: TGCAGTGCTTCCCCGACTTCCAGCTCCTACGAGCAGTACTTC. This gives the protein CSASPTSSSYEQYF.

This sequence joins TRBV5-1 and TRBJ2-3; 12 nucleotides align to TRBD1. The germline V gene has CDR1 SGHRS and CDR2 YFSETQ. The CDR3 loop spans 15 amino acids. V dropped 2 bases and J dropped 8; count of bases not matched to a gene: 6. The CDR3 DNA reads TGCGCCAGCAGCTTAGGGACAGGGGGCCCGACTACGCAGTATTTT. Its protein is CASSLGTGGPTTQYF.